This paragraph reports one T cell receptor (beta chain). Sequencing used immunoSEQ multiplex PCR; TCRdb keeps in-frame clones, though not all of them. Here the sample spans about 77,000 clones, less than 90% being singletons. The sample is drawn from a study of OX40 agonist ivuxolimab in advanced cancers. Study in general: Dose-escalation subjects each had hepatocellular carcinoma, melanoma, renal cell or head and neck cancer.

Autoimmune disease history or systemic immunosuppression disqualified patients. Germline-derived CDR1 and CDR2 are MGHDK and SYGVNS. This CDR3 spans 15 amino acids. V was pared by 2 bases and J by 4 bases, with 8 bases of the junction left unmatched. The sequence was collected from an adult with an advanced solid tumor such as melanoma, head and neck, liver or kidney cancer. This sequence joins TRBV25-1 and TRBJ2-7; 7 positions agree with TRBD2. The sample was CD4+ or CD8+ T cells sorted from blood, taken in a trial of the OX40 agonist ivuxolimab. CDR3 residues: CASSEGWGGLYEQYF. CDR3 coding DNA: TGTGCCAGCAGTGAAGGGTGGGGGGGACTATACGAGCAGTACTTC.